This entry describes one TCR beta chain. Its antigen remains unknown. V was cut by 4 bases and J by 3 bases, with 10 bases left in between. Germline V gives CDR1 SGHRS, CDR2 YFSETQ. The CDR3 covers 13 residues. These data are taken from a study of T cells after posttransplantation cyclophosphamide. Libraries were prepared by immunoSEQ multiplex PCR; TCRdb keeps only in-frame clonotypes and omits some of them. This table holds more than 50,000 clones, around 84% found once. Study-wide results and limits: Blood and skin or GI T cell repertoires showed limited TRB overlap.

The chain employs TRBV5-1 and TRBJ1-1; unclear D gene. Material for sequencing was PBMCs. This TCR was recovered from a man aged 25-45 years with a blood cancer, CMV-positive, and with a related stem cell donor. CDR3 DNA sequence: TGCGCCAGCAGCCAGGACGGGGACACTGAAGCTTTCTTT. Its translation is CASSQDGDTEAFF. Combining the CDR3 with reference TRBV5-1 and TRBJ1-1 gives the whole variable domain KAGVTQTPRYLIKTRGQQVTLSCSPISGHRSVSWYQQTPGQGLQFLFEYFSETQRNKGNFPGRFSGRQFSNSRSEMNVSTLELGDSALYLCASSQDGDTEAFFGQGTRLTVV.